This T cell receptor beta chain was captured in a study of T cell clonotyping in hematopoietic cell transplantation. Study observations and caveats: No sorting was done, leaving CD4 and CD8 contributions mixed. Recipient TCR diversity dropped after transplant; expanded clonotypes rose from day 30 to 180.

Method: immunoSEQ multiplex PCR; TCRdb's copy keeps in-frame clones and lacks some. There are about 10,000 clones in the sample; about 75% occur only once, and 7.5% to 10% lies in the top ten. For this clone: What it binds is unknown.

This receptor was taken from a female patient aged 35-55 years who had an allogeneic stem cell transplant from a related donor, so T cells may come from the graft donor. Some clones in this sample may be carry-over from other donors' samples. This specimen consisted of PBMCs, obtained 30 days after allogeneic stem cell transplant.

The CDR3 is CASSAVKTDLTNEKLFF. In nucleotides, the CDR3 is TGTGCCAGCAGCGCAGTGAAGACGGACCTAACTAATGAAAAACTGTTTTTT. The chain links TRBV11-3 to TRBJ1-4; unclear D gene. Trimming removed 5 bases from V and 1 base from J, with 17 bases in between. CDR1 and CDR2 (germline): SGHNT, YENEEA. The CDR3 sequence is 17 residues long.